A single sample gave rise to the 27 T cell receptor beta chains below, sequenced in a study of blood T cell repertoires in COVID-19. Method: immunoSEQ multiplex PCR; TCRdb's copy keeps in-frame clones and lacks some. The table has 350,000 to 450,000 clones, more than 70% seen once; the top ten hold 1.4%. What was sequenced was PBMCs or T cells enriched from blood (not recorded which). The receptors originated from a woman aged 18-30 years who had been exposed to COVID-19.

The chain joins TRBV20-1 to TRBJ2-7, with D possibly matching TRBD2 (5 bases). CDR1 is DFQATT, CDR2 SNEGSKA, per germline (reference sequence). The V end was cut by 3 bases, the J end by 0 bases, with 9 bases between. This CDR3 is built from 13 residues. Here the CDR3 DNA reads TGCAGTGCTAGTCGAGGGAACTCCTACGAGCAGTACTTC. It encodes CSASRGNSYEQYF.

The chain employs TRBV5-1 and TRBJ2-7, with 10 positions matching TRBD2. Trimming cost V 4 bases and J 5 bases; bases outside gene matches: 12. The CDR3 runs to 16 residues. CDR1 is SGHRS and CDR2 is YFSETQ in the germline V gene. For the CDR3, the DNA is TGCGCCAGCAGCCCAGGTGGGCTAGCGGGGGTTGACGAGCAGTACTTC. Its protein product is CASSPGGLAGVDEQYF.

This clone was seen just once. The CDR3 DNA reads TGTGCCAGCAGTTACGGAGCGGGGGTGGATACGCAGTATTTT. Residues: CASSYGAGVDTQYF. V and J are TRBV6-6 and TRBJ2-3; 8 bases fit TRBD2. Germline V gene data show CDR1 as MNHNY and CDR2 as SVGAGI (reference sequence). The CDR3 runs 14 residues. The trim removed 2 bases at V and 6 bases at J, leaving 4 bases unmatched.

A single count supports this clone. The chain links TRBV27 to TRBJ1-4; 8 bases line up with TRBD1. Trimming cost V 6 bases and J 7 bases; bases outside gene matches: 4. Per the germline V gene, CDR1 is MNHEY and CDR2 is SMNVEV (reference sequence). CDR3 length: 13 residues. This CDR3 is CASRGGQGEKLFF. CDR3 coding DNA: TGTGCCAGCAGGGGCGGACAGGGTGAAAAACTGTTTTTT. The whole variable domain, filled in from reference TRBV27 and TRBJ1-4, reads EAQVTQNPRYLITVTGKKLTVTCSQNMNHEYMSWYRQDPGLGLRQIYYSMNVEVTDKGDVPEGYKVSRKEKRNFPLILESPSPNQTSLYFCASRGGQGEKLFFGSGTQLSVL.

The chain links TRBV7-3 to TRBJ1-1; D perhaps matches TRBD1 (6 bases). The CDR3 has 15 amino acids. CDR1 is SGHTA and CDR2 is FQGTGA in the germline V gene. V lost 5 bases and J 4 bases, leaving 17 bases between the germline ends. CDR3: CASSKGGVLSTEAFF. Written as DNA, the CDR3 is TGTGCCAGCAGCAAAGGGGGTGTCCTTTCCACTGAAGCTTTCTTT.

V is TRBV19 and J is TRBJ2-3, with a possible D match to TRBD1 (6 bases). Germline lookup yields CDR1 LNHDA and CDR2 SQIVND (reference sequence). The CDR3 spans 15 residues. V dropped 4 bases and J dropped 0 bases, with 11 bases sitting between them. The CDR3 loop reads CASSKGDQSTDTQYF. In DNA form, the CDR3 reads TGTGCCAGTAGTAAGGGGGACCAGAGCACAGATACGCAGTATTTT.

The J gene is TRBJ2-7, the V gene TRBV21-1; TRBD2 is the table's D call, not checked against the DNA. TRBV21-1 is assigned pseudogene status. This CDR3 has 14 residues. As DNA, the CDR3 is TGTGCCAGCAGCAAAAGCGGGCCCCCCTGGGAGCAGTACTTC. Its protein is CASSKSGPPWEQYF.

This chain joins TRBV25-1 and TRBJ2-5; 9 bases agree with TRBD2. Germline V lookup: CDR1 MGHDK, CDR2 SYGVNS. The CDR3 runs to 12 residues. The V and J ends lost 3 bases and 13 bases, in that order; junction bases with no gene match: 6. The CDR3 is CASSDLAGVGYF. CDR3 DNA sequence: TGTGCCAGCAGTGATTTAGCGGGAGTAGGGTACTTC.

The chain has TRBV4-1 and TRBJ2-1; no firm D call. Per the germline V gene, CDR1 is MGHRA and CDR2 is YSYEKL. The germline V and J ends were trimmed by 1 base and 7 bases, with 8 bases remaining between them. CDR3 length: 13 residues. The CDR3 here is CASSQVSPNEQFF. Here the CDR3 DNA reads TGCGCCAGCAGCCAAGTAAGCCCGAATGAGCAGTTCTTC.

The chain employs TRBV7-8 and TRBJ1-2; 7 bases map to TRBD1. V trimming: 5 bases; J trimming: 2 bases; junction bases outside the gene matches: 17. The germline V gene has CDR1 SGHVS and CDR2 FQNEAQ. The CDR3 is 18 amino acids. The CDR3 spells CASSKSVGIQGGNYGYTF. The CDR3 coding sequence is TGTGCCAGCAGCAAATCCGTGGGAATCCAGGGGGGCAACTATGGCTACACCTTC.

The chain uses TRBV11-2 and TRBJ2-7, with a possible D match to TRBD2 (6 bases). CDR1 and CDR2 (germline): SGHAT, FQNNGV. Trimming removed 3 bases from V and 5 bases from J, with 20 bases in between. This CDR3 is 16 amino acids long. CDR3: CASSFRRTSRLNEQYF. CDR3 DNA sequence: TGTGCCAGCAGCTTCCGCCGAACTAGCCGGCTAAACGAGCAGTACTTC.

V gene TRBV28 combines with J gene TRBJ2-7; TRBD1 matches 7 bases. The CDR3 covers 16 residues. J gave up 1 base and V 1 base, and 7 bases lay outside the gene matches. Germline loops: CDR1 MDHEN, CDR2 SYDVKM. CDR3 residues: CASSLSGTVTSYEQYF. For the CDR3, the DNA is TGTGCCAGCAGTTTATCTGGGACAGTTACATCCTACGAGCAGTACTTC. Using reference TRBV28 and TRBJ2-7 for the parts outside the CDR3, the full variable domain is DVKVTQSSRYLVKRTGEKVFLECVQDMDHENMFWYRQDPGLGLRLIYFSYDVKMKEKGDIPEGYSVSREKKERFSLILESASTNQTSMYLCASSLSGTVTSYEQYFGPGTRLTVT.

This clone has more than one count but fewer than ten. The rearrangement uses TRBV19 and TRBJ1-6; 11 bases match TRBD1. The CDR3 length is 15 residues. The V gene end was trimmed by 5 bases and the J gene end by 6 bases; junction bases not matched to a gene: 3. Germline CDR1 and CDR2: LNHDA and SQIVND (reference sequence). The CDR3 coding sequence is TGTGCCAGTAGTGGACAGGGGGCCCTTAATTCACCCCTCCACTTT. Encoded protein: CASSGQGALNSPLHF.

The CDR3, as DNA: TGTGCCAGCAGCTTAGGAGGCGGGACAGCTTACTACGAGCAGTACTTC. As protein: CASSLGGGTAYYEQYF. The rearrangement joins TRBV11-1 to TRBJ2-7; possible D gene TRBD1, 7 bases. The CDR3 consists of 16 residues. Trimming cost V 1 base and J 3 bases, with 16 bases left between them. Germline values: CDR1 SGHAT, CDR2 FQDESV (reference sequence).

The V gene is TRBV5-1, the J gene TRBJ1-3; 9 bases are shared with TRBD1. CDR1 SGHRS and CDR2 YFSETQ come from the germline V gene. This CDR3 is built from 14 residues. V was clipped by 5 bases and J by 4 bases; unmatched bases: 4. The CDR3, as DNA: TGCGCCAGCAGTACAGGGGGCGCCGGAAACACCATATATTTT. Protein: CASSTGGAGNTIYF.

CDR3 sequence: CASSLAEGTRNSYEQYF. CDR3 nucleotide sequence: TGTGCCAGCAGCTTAGCCGAAGGGACTAGAAACTCCTACGAGCAGTACTTC. The genes are TRBV7-9 and TRBJ2-7, with 8 positions matching TRBD2. Looked up from germline, CDR1 is SEHNR and CDR2 is FQNEAQ (reference sequence). V shed 0 bases, J shed 0 bases, and the junction held 7 bases outside the gene matches. The CDR3 spans 17 residues.

The chain's CDR3 is CASSVYPGQASNQPQHF. CDR3 nucleotide sequence: TGTGCCAGCAGTGTCTATCCGGGACAGGCCTCCAATCAGCCCCAGCATTTT. This chain joins TRBV2 and TRBJ1-5, with 8 bases identical to TRBD1. The length of the CDR3 is 17 residues. The V and J ends lost 4 bases and 3 bases, in that order; junction bases with no gene match: 11. The germline CDR1 and CDR2 sequences are SNHLY and FYNNEI.

V gene TRBV18 combines with J gene TRBJ1-1; TRBD1 matches at 9 bases. Germline CDR1 reads KGHSH; CDR2 reads LQKENI. The CDR3 is 16 amino acids. After removal of 4 bases from V and 3 bases from J, the junction contained 9 bases not matched to a gene. CDR3 DNA: TGTGCCAGCTCACAAAAGACCGGGACAGGGTACACTGAAGCTTTCTTT. Translation: CASSQKTGTGYTEAFF.

The chain combines TRBV4-3 with TRBJ2-6; 8 bases agree with TRBD1. Germline CDR1 is LGHNA and CDR2 is YSLEER. This CDR3 has 16 amino acids. V lost 0 bases, J lost 5 bases, and 3 bases stayed unmatched. The CDR3 DNA reads TGCGCCAGCAGCCAAGACTGGGACAGGCGGGCCAACGTCCTGACTTTC. This sequence encodes CASSQDWDRRANVLTF.

The sample holds a few counts of this clone. Germline and junction disagree at one end, which may indicate a read error. The chain is built from TRBV2 and TRBJ2-7, with a tentative D call TRBD2 (7 bases). The CDR3 has 11 amino acids. Germline-derived CDR1 and CDR2 are SNHLY and FYNNEI. This chain's CDR3 is CASSAGGTIPF. Written as DNA, the CDR3 is TGTGCCAGCAGCGCCGGGGGGACAATTCCCTTC.

This rearrangement joins TRBV19 to TRBJ1-3; 8 nucleotides line up with TRBD1. Trimming removed 3 bases from V and 5 bases from J; junction bases left unmatched: 15. CDR3 length: 18 amino acids. The V gene's germline CDR1 is LNHDA and CDR2 SQIVND (reference sequence). CDR3 sequence (DNA): TGTGCCAGTAGTATCGAGGTTAGGCAGGGGGCTTTTAGAAACACCATATATTTT. Protein sequence: CASSIEVRQGAFRNTIYF. The full variable domain, with the rest looked up from reference TRBV19 and TRBJ1-3, is DGGITQSPKYLFRKEGQNVTLSCEQNLNHDAMYWYRQDPGQGLRLIYYSQIVNDFQKGDIAEGYSVSREKKESFPLTVTSAQKNPTAFYLCASSIEVRQGAFRNTIYFGEGSWLTVV.

This sequence joins TRBV28 and TRBJ2-2, with D possibly matching TRBD2 (6 bases). The V gene lost 8 bases and the J gene lost 7 bases, with 17 bases spanning the gap. This CDR3 has 14 amino acids. CDR1 and CDR2 from the germline V gene are MDHEN and SYDVKM. CDR3 sequence (DNA): TGTGCCAGCGAGGACTACCCCTTTGACGGGGAGCTGTTTTTT. It codes for CASEDYPFDGELFF.

The rearrangement joins TRBV28 to TRBJ2-7; 9 positions agree with TRBD2. Trimming cost V 6 bases and J 2 bases; bases outside gene matches: 5. Germline CDR1 is MDHEN and CDR2 is SYDVKM. The CDR3 has 14 amino acids. The CDR3 bases are TGTGCCAGCAGAGGTAGCGGGAGTCCCTACGAGCAGTACTTC. Protein sequence: CASRGSGSPYEQYF.

The table lists this clone with a count of one. V and J are TRBV4-2 and TRBJ2-7; 11 positions match TRBD2. J was trimmed by 4 bases and V by 0 bases; bases with no gene match: 5. The CDR3 has 16 amino acids. CDR1 and CDR2 (germline): LGHNA, YNFKEQ. Here the CDR3 reads CASSQEGLAGGYEQYF. CDR3 nucleotides: TGTGCCAGCAGCCAAGAAGGGCTAGCGGGAGGATACGAGCAGTACTTC.

The chain is built from TRBV3-1 (or the pseudogene TRBV3-2) and TRBJ2-1, with a possible D match to TRBD1 (5 bases). Germline CDR1 is LGHDT and CDR2 is YNNKEL (reference sequence). V gave up 3 bases and J gave up 12 bases, with 18 bases separating them. The length of the CDR3 is 14 residues. For the CDR3, the DNA is TGTGCCAGCAGCCAGCTAGAGACAGCAACGGGGCAGTTCTTC. As protein: CASSQLETATGQFF.

For the CDR3, the DNA is TGTGCCAGCAGCCAAGAGACTAGCGGGGGTGTTGGAGAGCAGTTCTTC. It codes for CASSQETSGGVGEQFF. The chain carries TRBV3-1 (or the pseudogene TRBV3-2) and TRBJ2-1; 12 bases line up with TRBD2. From germline, CDR1 is LGHDT and CDR2 YNNKEL (reference sequence). The CDR3 is 16 amino acids. Unmatched junction bases numbered 7, after V lost 0 bases and J lost 10 bases.

The chain links TRBV11-3 to TRBJ2-1, with 14 positions matching TRBD2. The germline CDR1 and CDR2 sequences are SGHNT and YENEEA. V gave up 5 bases and J gave up 7 bases; unmatched junction bases: 10. There are 17 residues in the CDR3. CDR3 in DNA: TGTGCCAGCAGCCGACTAGCGGGAGGGCTCCCTTTGAATGAGCAGTTCTTC. It specifies CASSRLAGGLPLNEQFF.